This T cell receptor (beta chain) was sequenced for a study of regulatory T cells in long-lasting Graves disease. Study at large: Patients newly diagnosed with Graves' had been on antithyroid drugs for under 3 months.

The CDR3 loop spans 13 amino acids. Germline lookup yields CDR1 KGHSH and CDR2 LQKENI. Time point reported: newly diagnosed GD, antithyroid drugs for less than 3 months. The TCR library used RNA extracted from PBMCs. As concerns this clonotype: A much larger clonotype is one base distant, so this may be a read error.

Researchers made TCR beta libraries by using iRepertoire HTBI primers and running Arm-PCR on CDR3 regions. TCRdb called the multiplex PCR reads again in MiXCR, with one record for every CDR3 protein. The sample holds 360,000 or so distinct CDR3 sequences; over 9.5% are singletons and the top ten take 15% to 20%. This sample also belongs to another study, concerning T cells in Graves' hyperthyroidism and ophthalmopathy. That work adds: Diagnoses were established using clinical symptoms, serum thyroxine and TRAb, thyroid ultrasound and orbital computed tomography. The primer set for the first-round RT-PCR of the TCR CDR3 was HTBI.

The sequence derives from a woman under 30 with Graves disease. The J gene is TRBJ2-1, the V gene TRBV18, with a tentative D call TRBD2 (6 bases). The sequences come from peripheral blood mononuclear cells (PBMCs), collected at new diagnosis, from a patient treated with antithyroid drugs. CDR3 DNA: TGTGCCAGCTCCATTGCGGGGTACAGTGAGCAGTTCTTC. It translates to CASSIAGYSEQFF.